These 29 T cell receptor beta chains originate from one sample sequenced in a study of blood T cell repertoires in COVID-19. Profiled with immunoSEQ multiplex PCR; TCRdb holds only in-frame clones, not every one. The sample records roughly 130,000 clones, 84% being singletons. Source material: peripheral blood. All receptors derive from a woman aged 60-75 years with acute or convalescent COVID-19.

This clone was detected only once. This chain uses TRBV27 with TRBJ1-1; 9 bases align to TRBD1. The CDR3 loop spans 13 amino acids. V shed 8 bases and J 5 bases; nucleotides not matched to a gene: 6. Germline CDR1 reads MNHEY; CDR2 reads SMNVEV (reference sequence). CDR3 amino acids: CASYRGRGTEAFF. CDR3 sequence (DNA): TGTGCCAGCTACAGGGGGCGGGGGACTGAAGCTTTCTTT.

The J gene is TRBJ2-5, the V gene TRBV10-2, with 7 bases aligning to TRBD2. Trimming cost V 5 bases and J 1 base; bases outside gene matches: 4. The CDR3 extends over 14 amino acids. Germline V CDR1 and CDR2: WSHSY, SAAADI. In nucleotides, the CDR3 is TGCGCCAGCAGTCGGTGGGGGGGCCAAGAGACCCAGTACTTC. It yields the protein CASSRWGGQETQYF.

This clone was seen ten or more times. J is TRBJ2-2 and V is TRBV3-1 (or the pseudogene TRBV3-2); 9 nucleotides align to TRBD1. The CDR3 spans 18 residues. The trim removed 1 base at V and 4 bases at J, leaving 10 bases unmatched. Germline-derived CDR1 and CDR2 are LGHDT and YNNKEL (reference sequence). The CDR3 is CASSQVPAGQGRTGELFF. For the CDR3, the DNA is TGTGCCAGCAGCCAAGTCCCGGCGGGACAGGGACGCACCGGGGAGCTGTTTTTT.

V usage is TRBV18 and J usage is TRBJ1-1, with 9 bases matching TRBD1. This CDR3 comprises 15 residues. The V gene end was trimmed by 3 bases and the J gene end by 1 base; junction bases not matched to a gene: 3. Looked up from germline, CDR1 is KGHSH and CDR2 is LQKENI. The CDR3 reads CASSPNRGQNTEAFF. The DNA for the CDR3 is TGTGCCAGCTCACCTAACAGGGGGCAGAACACTGAAGCTTTCTTT. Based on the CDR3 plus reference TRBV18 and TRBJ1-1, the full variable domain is NAGVMQNPRHLVRRRGQEARLRCSPMKGHSHVYWYRQLPEEGLKFMVYLQKENIIDESGMPKERFSAEFPKEGPSILRIQQVVRGDSAAYFCASSPNRGQNTEAFFGQGTRLTVV.

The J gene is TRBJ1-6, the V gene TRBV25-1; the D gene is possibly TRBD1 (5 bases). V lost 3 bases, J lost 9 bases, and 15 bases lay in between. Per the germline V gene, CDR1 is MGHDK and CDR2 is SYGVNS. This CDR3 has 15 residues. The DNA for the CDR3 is TGTGCCAGCAGTGACGAGGGAGGGGTGGCTTCACCCCTCCACTTT. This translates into CASSDEGGVASPLHF.

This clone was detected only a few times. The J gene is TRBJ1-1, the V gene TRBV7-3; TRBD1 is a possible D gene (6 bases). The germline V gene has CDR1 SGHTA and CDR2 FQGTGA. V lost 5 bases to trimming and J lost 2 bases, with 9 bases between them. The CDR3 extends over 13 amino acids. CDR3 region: CASSRTANTEAFF. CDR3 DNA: TGTGCCAGCAGCAGGACAGCTAACACTGAAGCTTTCTTT.

The CDR3 sequence: CASSQQKRTRLNEKLFF. Written as DNA, the CDR3 is TGTGCCAGCAGCCAACAAAAGAGGACACGGCTTAATGAAAAACTGTTTTTT. The chain combines TRBV3-1 (or the pseudogene TRBV3-2) with TRBJ1-4, with D possibly matching TRBD1 (5 bases). The V gene lost 2 bases and the J gene lost 4 bases, with 17 bases spanning the gap. The CDR3 has 17 amino acids. Germline V lookup: CDR1 LGHDT, CDR2 YNNKEL (reference sequence).

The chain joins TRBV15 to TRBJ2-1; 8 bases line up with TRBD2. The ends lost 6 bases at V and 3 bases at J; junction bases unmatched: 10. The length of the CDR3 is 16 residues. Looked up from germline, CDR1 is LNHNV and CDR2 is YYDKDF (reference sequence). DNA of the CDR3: TGTGCCACCAGGGAATCGTTCGGGGGGGGCTACAATGAGCAGTTCTTC. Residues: CATRESFGGGYNEQFF.

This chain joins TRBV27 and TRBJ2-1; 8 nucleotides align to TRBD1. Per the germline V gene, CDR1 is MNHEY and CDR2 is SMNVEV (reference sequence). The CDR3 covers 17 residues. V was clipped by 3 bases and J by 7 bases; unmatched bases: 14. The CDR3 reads CASSFYLGQGVGNEQFF. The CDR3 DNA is TGTGCCAGCAGTTTTTATCTAGGACAGGGAGTTGGGAATGAGCAGTTCTTC.

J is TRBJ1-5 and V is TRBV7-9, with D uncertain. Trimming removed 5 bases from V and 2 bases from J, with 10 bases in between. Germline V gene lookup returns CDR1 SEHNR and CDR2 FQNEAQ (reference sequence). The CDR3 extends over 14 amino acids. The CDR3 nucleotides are TGTGCCAGCAGCCACGAGGGCCGCAATCAGCCCCAGCATTTT. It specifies CASSHEGRNQPQHF.

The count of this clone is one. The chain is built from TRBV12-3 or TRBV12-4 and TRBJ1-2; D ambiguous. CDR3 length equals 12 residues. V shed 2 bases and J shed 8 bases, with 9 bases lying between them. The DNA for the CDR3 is TGTGCCAGCAGTTTAAACCGGGAAGGCTACACCTTC. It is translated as CASSLNREGYTF.

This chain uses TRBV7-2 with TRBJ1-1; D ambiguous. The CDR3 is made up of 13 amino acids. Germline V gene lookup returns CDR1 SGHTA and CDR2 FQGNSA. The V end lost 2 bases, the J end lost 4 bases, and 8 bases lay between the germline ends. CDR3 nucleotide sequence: TGTGCCAGCAGCTTATGGGGAGGCACTGAAGCTTTCTTT. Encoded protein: CASSLWGGTEAFF.

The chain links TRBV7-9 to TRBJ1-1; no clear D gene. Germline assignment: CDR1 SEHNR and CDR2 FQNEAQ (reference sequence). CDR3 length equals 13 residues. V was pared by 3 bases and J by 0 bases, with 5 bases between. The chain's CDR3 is CASSFEVNTEAFF. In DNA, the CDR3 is TGTGCCAGCAGCTTTGAGGTGAACACTGAAGCTTTCTTT.

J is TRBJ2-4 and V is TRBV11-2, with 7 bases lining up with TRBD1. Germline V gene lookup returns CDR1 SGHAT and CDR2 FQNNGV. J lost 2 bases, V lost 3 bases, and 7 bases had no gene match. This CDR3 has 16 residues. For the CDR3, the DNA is TGTGCCAGCAGCTTCACTCGGACAGGCTCCAAAAACATTCAGTACTTC. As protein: CASSFTRTGSKNIQYF.

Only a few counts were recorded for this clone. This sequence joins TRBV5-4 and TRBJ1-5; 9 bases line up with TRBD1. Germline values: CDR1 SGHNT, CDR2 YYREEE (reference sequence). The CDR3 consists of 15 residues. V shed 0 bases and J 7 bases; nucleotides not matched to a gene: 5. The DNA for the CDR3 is TGTGCCAGCAGCTTGGGGACAGGGGTTGGGCAGCCCCAGCATTTT. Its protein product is CASSLGTGVGQPQHF.

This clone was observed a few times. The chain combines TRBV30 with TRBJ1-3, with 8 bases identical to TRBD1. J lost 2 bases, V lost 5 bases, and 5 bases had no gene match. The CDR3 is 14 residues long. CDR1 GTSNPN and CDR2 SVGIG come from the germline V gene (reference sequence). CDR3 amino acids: CAWAGGYAGNTIYF. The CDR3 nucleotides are TGTGCCTGGGCAGGGGGCTACGCTGGAAACACCATATATTTT.

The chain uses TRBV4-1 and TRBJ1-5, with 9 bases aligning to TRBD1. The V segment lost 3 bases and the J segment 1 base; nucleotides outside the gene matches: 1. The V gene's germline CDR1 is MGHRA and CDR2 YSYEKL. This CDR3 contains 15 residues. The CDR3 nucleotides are TGCGCCAGCAGCCAGGACAGGGGCAGCAATCAGCCCCAGCATTTT. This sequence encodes CASSQDRGSNQPQHF.

The CDR3 loop reads CASNHAGTNYGYTF. The CDR3 DNA sequence: TGTGCCAGCAACCACGCCGGGACAAACTATGGCTACACCTTC. The chain is built from TRBV6-6 and TRBJ1-2; D is perhaps TRBD1 (6 bases). Deletions cut 7 bases from V and 2 bases from J, with 14 bases between. CDR3 length: 14 residues. Germline lookup yields CDR1 MNHNY and CDR2 SVGAGI (reference sequence).

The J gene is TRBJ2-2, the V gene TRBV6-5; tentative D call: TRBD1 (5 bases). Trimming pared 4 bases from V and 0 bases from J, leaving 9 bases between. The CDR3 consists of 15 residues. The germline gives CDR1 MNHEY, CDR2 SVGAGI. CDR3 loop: CASSWAGSNTGELFF. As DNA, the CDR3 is TGTGCCAGCAGTTGGGCAGGGTCGAACACCGGGGAGCTGTTTTTT.

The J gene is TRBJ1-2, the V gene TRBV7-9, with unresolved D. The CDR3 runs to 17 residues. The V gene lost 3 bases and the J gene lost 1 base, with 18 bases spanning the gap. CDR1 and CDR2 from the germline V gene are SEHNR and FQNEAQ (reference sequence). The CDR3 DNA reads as TGTGCCAGCAGCTTCCGCGGAGGCGCCACAAGTAACTATGGCTACACCTTC. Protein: CASSFRGGATSNYGYTF.

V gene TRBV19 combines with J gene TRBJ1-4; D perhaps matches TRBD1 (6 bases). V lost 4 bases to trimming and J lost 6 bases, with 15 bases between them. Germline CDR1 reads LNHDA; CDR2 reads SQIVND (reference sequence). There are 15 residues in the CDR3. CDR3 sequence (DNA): TGTGCCAGTAGTAAGTTCTCGGCAGGGGATGAAAAACTGTTTTTT. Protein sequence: CASSKFSAGDEKLFF.

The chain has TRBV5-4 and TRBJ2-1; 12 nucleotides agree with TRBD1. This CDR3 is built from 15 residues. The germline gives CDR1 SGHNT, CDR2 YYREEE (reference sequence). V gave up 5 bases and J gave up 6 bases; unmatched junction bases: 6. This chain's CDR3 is CASSPRDRGLNEQFF. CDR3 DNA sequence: TGTGCCAGCAGTCCGCGGGACAGGGGGCTCAATGAGCAGTTCTTC.

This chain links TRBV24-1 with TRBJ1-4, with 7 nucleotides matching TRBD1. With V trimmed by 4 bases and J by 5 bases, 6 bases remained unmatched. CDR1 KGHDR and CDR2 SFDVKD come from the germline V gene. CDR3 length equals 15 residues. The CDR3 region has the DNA TGTGCCACCAGTGAGGCGGGACAGCCAAATGAAAAACTGTTTTTT. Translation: CATSEAGQPNEKLFF.

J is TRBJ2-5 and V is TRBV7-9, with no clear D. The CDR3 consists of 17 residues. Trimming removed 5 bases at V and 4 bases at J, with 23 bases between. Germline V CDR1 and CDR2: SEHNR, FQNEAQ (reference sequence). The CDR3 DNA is TGTGCCAGCAGCCCCCCGGAGAGGCAAATCTTCGGAGAGACCCAGTACTTC. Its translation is CASSPPERQIFGETQYF.

The CDR3, as DNA: TGTGCCAGCAGTCCAGGGGTCGGGGGGGCCCTCCACTTT. Amino acids: CASSPGVGGALHF. The gene calls are TRBV27 and TRBJ1-6, with TRBD1 as a possible D gene (6 bases). CDR3 length equals 13 residues. Germline-derived CDR1 and CDR2 are MNHEY and SMNVEV (reference sequence). Trimming shortened V by 5 bases and J by 14 bases, and 16 bases separated the two germline ends.

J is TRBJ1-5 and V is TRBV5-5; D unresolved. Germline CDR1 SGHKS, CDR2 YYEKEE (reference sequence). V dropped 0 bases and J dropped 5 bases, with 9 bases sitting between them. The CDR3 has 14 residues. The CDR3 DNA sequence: TGTGCCAGCAGCTTGGGAGGGTTTGATCAGCCCCAGCATTTT. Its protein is CASSLGGFDQPQHF.

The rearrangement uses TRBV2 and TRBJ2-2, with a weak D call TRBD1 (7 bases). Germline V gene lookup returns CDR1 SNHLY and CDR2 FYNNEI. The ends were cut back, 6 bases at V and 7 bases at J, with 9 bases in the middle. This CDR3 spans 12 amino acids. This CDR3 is CASSQGGGELFF. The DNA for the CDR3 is TGTGCCAGCAGCCAGGGGGGCGGGGAGCTGTTTTTT.

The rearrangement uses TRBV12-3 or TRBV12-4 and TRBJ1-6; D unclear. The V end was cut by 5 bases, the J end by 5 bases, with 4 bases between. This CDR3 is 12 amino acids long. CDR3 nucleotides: TGTGCCAGCAGTCAAAATAATTCACCCCTCCACTTT. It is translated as CASSQNNSPLHF.

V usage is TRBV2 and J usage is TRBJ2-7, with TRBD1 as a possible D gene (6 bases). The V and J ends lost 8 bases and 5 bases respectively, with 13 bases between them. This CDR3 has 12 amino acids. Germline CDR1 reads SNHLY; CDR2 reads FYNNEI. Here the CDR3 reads CASLAGVNEQYV. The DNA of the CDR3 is TGTGCCAGCTTAGCAGGGGTTAACGAGCAGTACGTC.